This T cell receptor (beta chain) originates from a study of T cell changes during pregnancy in multiple sclerosis. The ends were cut back, 9 bases at V and 6 bases at J, with 20 bases in the middle. There are 15 residues in the CDR3. The germline V gene has CDR1 ENHRY and CDR2 SYGVKD. This clone has more than one count but fewer than ten. Repertoires were generated with immunoSEQ multiplex PCR, while TCRdb's copy carries only in-frame clones and drops some. The profile shows around 29,000 clones, approximately 87% of them singletons. The genes are TRBV10-3 and TRBJ1-4; D is possibly TRBD1 (6 bases). The source of this sequence is a female donor with multiple sclerosis, enrolled in a pregnancy study. This specimen consisted of CD8+ T cells from peripheral blood mononuclear cells, obtained after pregnancy. The CDR3 reads CAIRHGGGGDEKLFF. The CDR3 DNA reads TGTGCCATTCGCCACGGGGGGGGCGGGGATGAAAAACTGTTTTTT.